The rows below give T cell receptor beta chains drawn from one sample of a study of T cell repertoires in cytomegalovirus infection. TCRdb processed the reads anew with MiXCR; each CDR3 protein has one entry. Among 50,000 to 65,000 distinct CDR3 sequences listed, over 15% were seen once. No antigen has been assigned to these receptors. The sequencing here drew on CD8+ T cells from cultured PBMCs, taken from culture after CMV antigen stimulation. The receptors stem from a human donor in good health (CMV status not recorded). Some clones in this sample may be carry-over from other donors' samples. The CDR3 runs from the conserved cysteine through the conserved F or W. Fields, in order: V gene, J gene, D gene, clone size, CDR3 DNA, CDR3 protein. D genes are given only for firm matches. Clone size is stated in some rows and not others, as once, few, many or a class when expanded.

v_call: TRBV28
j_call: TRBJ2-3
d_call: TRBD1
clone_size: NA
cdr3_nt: TGTGCCAGCAGTTTCGGGCAGGGGGCGGGTGAGGATACGCAGTATTTT
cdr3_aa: CASSFGQGAGEDTQYF

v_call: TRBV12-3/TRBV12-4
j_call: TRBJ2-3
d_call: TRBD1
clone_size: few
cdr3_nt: TGTGCCAGCAGTGGGACAGGTCCCACAGATACGCAGTATTTT
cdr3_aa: CASSGTGPTDTQYF

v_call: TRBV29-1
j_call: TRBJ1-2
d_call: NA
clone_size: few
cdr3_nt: TGCAGCGTTGAAGCGACAAGGGGTTGGGGCTACACCTTC
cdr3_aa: CSVEATRGWGYTF

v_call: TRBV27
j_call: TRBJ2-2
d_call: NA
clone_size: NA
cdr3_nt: TGTGCCAGTAGCCCAGGGGTAAACACCGGGGAGCTGTTTTTT
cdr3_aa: CASSPGVNTGELFF

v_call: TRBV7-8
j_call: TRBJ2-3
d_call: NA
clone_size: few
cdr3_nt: TGTGCCAGCAGCTATGGGACAACCTCGAGGGATACGCAGTATTTT
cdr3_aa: CASSYGTTSRDTQYF

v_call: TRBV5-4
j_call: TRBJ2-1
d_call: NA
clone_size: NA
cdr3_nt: TGTGCCAGCAGTTCCCAGAATGAGCAGTTCTTC
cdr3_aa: CASSSQNEQFF

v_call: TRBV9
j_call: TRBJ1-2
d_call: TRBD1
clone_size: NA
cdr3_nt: TGTGCCAGCAGCGTAGCTTCAGGGGGCGGCTATGGCTACACCTTC
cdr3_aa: CASSVASGGGYGYTF

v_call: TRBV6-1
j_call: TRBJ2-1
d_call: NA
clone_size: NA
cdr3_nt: TGTGCCAGCAGTGAACTTGGACCGCTCAATGAGCAGTTCTTC
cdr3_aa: CASSELGPLNEQFF

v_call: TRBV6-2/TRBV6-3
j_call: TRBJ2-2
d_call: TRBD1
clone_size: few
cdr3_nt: TGTGCCAGCAGTTACCCCAGGGGGCCGAACACCGGGGAGCTGTTTTTT
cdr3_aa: CASSYPRGPNTGELFF

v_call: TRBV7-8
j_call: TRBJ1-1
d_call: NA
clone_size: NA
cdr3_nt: TGTGCCAGCAGTTCTCAGGGGTCGAACACTGAAGCTTTCTTT
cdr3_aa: CASSSQGSNTEAFF

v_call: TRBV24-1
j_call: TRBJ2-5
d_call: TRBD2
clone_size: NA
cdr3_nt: TGTGCCACCAGTGATCCGATGACTAGCGGGGAAGAGACCCAGTACTTC
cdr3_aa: CATSDPMTSGEETQYF

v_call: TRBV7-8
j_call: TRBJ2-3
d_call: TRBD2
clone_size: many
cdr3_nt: TGTGCCAGCAGCTTAGCTAGGCTAGCGGGAGGCACAGATACGCAGTATTTT
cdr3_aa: CASSLARLAGGTDTQYF

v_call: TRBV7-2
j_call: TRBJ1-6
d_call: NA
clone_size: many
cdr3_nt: TGTGCCAGCAGCTTAAATTCAGCACGGTCCAATTCACCCCTCCACTTT
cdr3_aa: CASSLNSARSNSPLHF

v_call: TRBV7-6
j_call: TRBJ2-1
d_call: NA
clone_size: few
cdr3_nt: TGTGCCAGCAGCCCGCCTTCGGATGAGCAGTTCTTC
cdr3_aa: CASSPPSDEQFF

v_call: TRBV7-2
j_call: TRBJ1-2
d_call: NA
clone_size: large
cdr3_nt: TGTGCCAGCAGCTTAGCGGGGGATCTCTATGGCTACACCTTC
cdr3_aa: CASSLAGDLYGYTF

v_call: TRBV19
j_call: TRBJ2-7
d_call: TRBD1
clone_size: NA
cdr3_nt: TGTGCCAGTAGTTTCGGGACAGGGAGAAACTACGAGCAGTACTTC
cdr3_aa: CASSFGTGRNYEQYF

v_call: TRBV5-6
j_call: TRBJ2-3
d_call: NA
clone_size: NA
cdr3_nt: TGTGCCAGCAGCCTTGGGGAGGCAGATACGCAGTATTTT
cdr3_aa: CASSLGEADTQYF

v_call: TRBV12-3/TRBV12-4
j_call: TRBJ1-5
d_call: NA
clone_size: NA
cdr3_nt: TGTGCCAGCAGTTACAGTCCCGGTCAGCCCCAGCATTTT
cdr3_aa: CASSYSPGQPQHF

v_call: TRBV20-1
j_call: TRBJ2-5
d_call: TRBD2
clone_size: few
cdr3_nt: TGCAGTGCTAGCAGACTAGCGGGAGGGCGGGAGACCCAGTACTTC
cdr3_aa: CSASRLAGGRETQYF

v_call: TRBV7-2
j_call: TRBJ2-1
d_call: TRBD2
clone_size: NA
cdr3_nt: TGTGCCAGCAGCTCGACTAGCGGGAGGGGCAATGAGCAGTTCTTC
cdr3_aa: CASSSTSGRGNEQFF

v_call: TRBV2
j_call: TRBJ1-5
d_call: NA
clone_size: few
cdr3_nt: TGTGCCAGCAGTGAACCGCGGAATCAGCCCCAGCATTTT
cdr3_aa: CASSEPRNQPQHF

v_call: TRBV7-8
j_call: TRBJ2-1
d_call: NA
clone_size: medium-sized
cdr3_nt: TGTGCCAGCAGCTTAGATGTTAGTGTGGGAGCCCACCCCCTTCAAGAGCAGTTCTTC
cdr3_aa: CASSLDVSVGAHPLQEQFF

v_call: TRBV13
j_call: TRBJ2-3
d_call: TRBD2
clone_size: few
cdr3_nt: TGTGCCAGCAGCTCTCACGGGGGGGCGGCAGATACGCAGTATTTT
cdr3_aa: CASSSHGGAADTQYF

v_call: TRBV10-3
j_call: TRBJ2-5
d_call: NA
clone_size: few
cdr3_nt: TGTGCCACCCAGGCGGGTGGGGGCCAAGAGACCCAGTACTTC
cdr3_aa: CATQAGGGQETQYF

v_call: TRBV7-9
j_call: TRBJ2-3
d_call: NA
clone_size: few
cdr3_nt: TGTGCCAGCAGCTCCCGGGAAGGAACCCATCGGGATACGCAGTATTTT
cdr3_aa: CASSSREGTHRDTQYF

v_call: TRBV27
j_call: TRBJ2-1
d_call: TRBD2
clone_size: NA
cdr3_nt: TGTGCCAGCAGTTTAAACGGGGGGGGAAATGAGCAGTTCTTC
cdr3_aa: CASSLNGGGNEQFF

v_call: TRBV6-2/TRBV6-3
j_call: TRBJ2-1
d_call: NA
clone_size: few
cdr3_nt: TGTGCCAGCAGTTATTATTGGGGTGCTGAGCAGTTCTTC
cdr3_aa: CASSYYWGAEQFF

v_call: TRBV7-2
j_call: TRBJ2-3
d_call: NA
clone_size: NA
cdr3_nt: TGTGCCAGCAGCTTAGGAAATACGCAGTATTTT
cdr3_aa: CASSLGNTQYF

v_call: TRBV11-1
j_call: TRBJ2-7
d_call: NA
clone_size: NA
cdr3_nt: TGTGCCAGCAGCGAGGGACTTCCCGGGTACGAGCAGTACTTC
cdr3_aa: CASSEGLPGYEQYF

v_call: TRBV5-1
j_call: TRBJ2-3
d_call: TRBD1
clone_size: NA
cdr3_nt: TGCGCCAGCAGCTGGGACAGGCCCCCAGATACGCAGTATTTT
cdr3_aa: CASSWDRPPDTQYF

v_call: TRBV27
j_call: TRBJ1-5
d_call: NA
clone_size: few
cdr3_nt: TGTGCCAGCAGTTTACAGGGGAGTCAGCCCCAGCATTTT
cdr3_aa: CASSLQGSQPQHF

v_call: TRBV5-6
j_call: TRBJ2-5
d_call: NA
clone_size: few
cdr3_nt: TGTGCCAGCAGCCAGCTAGGGGGGGAGACCCAGTACTTC
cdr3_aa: CASSQLGGETQYF

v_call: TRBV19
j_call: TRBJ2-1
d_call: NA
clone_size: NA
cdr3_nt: TGTGCCAGTAGTATTAAGACATTCTACAATGAGCAGTTCTTC
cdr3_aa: CASSIKTFYNEQFF

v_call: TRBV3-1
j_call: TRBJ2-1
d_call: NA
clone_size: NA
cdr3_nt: TGTGCCAGCAGCCGCGGGACCTACAATGAGCAGTTCTTC
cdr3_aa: CASSRGTYNEQFF

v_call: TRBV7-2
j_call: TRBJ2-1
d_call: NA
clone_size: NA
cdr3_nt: TGTGCCAGCAGCTCCCGGGACTTTAGTCTCAATGAGCAGTTCTTC
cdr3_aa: CASSSRDFSLNEQFF

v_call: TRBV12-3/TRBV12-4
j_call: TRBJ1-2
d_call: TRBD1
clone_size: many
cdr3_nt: TGTGCCAGCAGTTCCGGACAGGGTTTGGGTGGCTACACCTTC
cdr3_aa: CASSSGQGLGGYTF